This TCR beta chain stems from a study of blood T cells in healthy people across ages (dated by TCRdb to 2015 to 2017). About the investigation overall: In model experiments, template switching captured about one uniquely barcoded TCR beta cDNA molecule for every two T cells. The donors were divided into four age groups: young (average approximately 15 years), middle-aged (about 40), aged (roughly 60) and long-lived (more than 75). The study measured age-related changes in TCR beta repertoire diversity using deep sequencing normalized with unique cDNA molecular identifiers. The study analyzed two additional independent replicas of 1 million unique cDNA reads from the same blood draw for two donors, one aged 18 to 30 and one aged 80 or older. To avoid experimental bias, donors of different ages were distributed randomly across sequencing lanes. Results and caveats for the whole study, not just this receptor: A strong correlation was found between observed TCR beta diversity and the percentage of naive T cells measured by flow cytometry. As age increased, observed TCR beta diversity per million T cells dropped in a roughly linear way, and a significant reduction was already evident by age 40. Because donor CMV infection status was unknown, age-related changes in expanded clonotypes were potentially confounded. Compared with the aged group, the long-lived group had more naive CD4+ T cells, fewer expanded clones and increased TCR diversity, suggesting age selection. Because profiling used bulk unsorted PBMCs, naive and antigen-experienced compartments could not be compared conclusively. Estimates of total diversity based on one million sequenced T cells were considered lower bounds and underestimates.

This clonotype was seen a single time. No antigen is known for it. The input lacks base qualities; no much larger clone sits a single base away. One read alone is a weak basis. Library preparation employed 5' RACE. The reads were generated on an Illumina HiSeq 2500. A second PCR of roughly 7 to 11 cycles was performed with a sample-barcoded 5' primer and a J-beta primer mix. A unique molecular identifier was introduced onto each TCR beta cDNA molecule by a template-switch 5' adaptor carrying 12 random nucleotides. Each sample yielded at least 3 million CDR3-containing paired-end reads. All of the RNA was converted into first-strand cDNA using the Mint cDNA synthesis kit, with a TRBC-specific oligonucleotide serving as the primer. Following uracil-DNA glycosylase treatment, all cDNA underwent a first 18-cycle PCR with the universal primers M1SS and BC2_uni_R. On the authors' methods: Normalization of each sample was performed by random selection of 1 million high-quality reads, each carrying a distinct molecular identifier. Instead of being binned into consensus sequences, reads that shared molecular identifiers were thrown out. MiTCR, run with a Q25 quality threshold and the strictest error-elimination algorithm, handled CDR3 identification, clonotype clustering and error correction. A nonparametric unseen species model with Euler transformation was used to estimate lower-bound total TCR beta diversity. The public reads were run again by TCRdb, first through fastp at Q25 and then through MiXCR, and only productive beta chains were kept. Entries that share a CDR3 protein sequence are merged under the most common genes and DNA. The V and J calls reflect TCRdb's pipeline rather than the authors' work. Across this sample there are about 680,000 distinct CDR3 sequences, with roughly 50% seen only once. Under 35% of the sample goes to the ten largest clones.

The germline V gene supplies CDR1 SNHLY and CDR2 FYNNEI. The CDR3 starts with the cysteine, ends with the phenylalanine, and has 19 residues. The only DNA kept is the CDR3, 57 bases in frame from the first base. The junction shows trimming of 3 bases on V and 0 bases on J, plus 18 bases between the germline ends. Donors were roughly 40 systemically healthy Caucasian individuals from Russia aged roughly 6 to 95 years. Each donor gave roughly 9.5 milliliters of peripheral blood, collected into EDTA-treated Vacutainer tubes. Ficoll-Paque density-gradient centrifugation was used to isolate PBMCs, with at least 6 million per sample. Trizol reagent was used to extract total RNA from PBMCs, with at least 6 micrograms per sample. Naive CD45RAhigh/CD27high T cell percentages were measured by flow cytometry on a PBMC aliquot from every donor.

The sequence was collected from a woman in her fifties or sixties in good health. The chain links TRBV2 with TRBJ2-6, and perhaps TRBD2 as D gene, on 6 matching bases. Sequencing was done on a sample of blood. The DNA is as follows: TGTGCCAGCAGTGACTATCAGCGGGCCTTAAGCTCTGGGGCCAACGTCCTGACTTTC. Its protein product is CASSDYQRALSSGANVLTF.